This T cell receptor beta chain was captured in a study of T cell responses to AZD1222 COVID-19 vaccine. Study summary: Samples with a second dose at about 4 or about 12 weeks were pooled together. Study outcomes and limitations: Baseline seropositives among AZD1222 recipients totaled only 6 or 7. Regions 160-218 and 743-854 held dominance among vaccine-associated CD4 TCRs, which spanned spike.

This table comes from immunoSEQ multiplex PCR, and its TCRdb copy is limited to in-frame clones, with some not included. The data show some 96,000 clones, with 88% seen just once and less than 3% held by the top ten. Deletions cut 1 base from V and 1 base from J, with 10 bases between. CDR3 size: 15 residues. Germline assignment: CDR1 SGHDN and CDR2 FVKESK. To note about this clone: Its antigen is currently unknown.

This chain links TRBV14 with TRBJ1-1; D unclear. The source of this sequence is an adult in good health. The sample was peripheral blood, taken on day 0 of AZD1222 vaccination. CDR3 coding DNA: TGTGCCAGCAGCCAAGTTGGATCAGGGAACACTGAAGCTTTCTTT. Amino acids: CASSQVGSGNTEAFF. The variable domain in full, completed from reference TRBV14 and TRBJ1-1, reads EAGVTQFPSHSVIEKGQTVTLRCDPISGHDNLYWYRRVMGKEIKFLLHFVKESKQDESGMPNNRFLAERTGGTYSTLKVQPAELEDSGVYFCASSQVGSGNTEAFFGQGTRLTVV.